The following is a T cell receptor (beta chain) sequence with its context. No antigen is known for it. This specimen belongs to a study of T cells after yellow fever vaccination. Study findings and constraints: Although the secondary response was weaker, it peaked faster, at day 5 versus 15. In FACS-sorted repertoires, abundant clonotypes from the bulk population could appear as contaminants.

For TCR, cDNA came from 5'RACE template switching, which added a universal primer site and UMIs. TCRdb fed the 5' RACE reads into MiXCR, producing one record per CDR3 protein. The sample lists approximately 160,000 distinct CDR3 sequences, around 9% occurring once. Between the trimmed V and J ends, which lost 3 bases and 3 bases, there was a span of 13 bases. The CDR3 covers 15 residues. CDR1 and CDR2 from the germline V gene are SGHVT and SQSDAQ. The chain employs TRBV7-4 and TRBJ2-3; no clear D gene. The receptor was isolated from a man aged 18 to 29 who received the YFV17D yellow fever vaccine. The material was CD8+ T cells sorted from PBMCs, obtained 45 days after the yellow fever booster vaccination. Here the CDR3 DNA reads TGTGCCAGCAGCTTCCACAGACTCCGGACAGATACGCAGTATTTT. Translating it yields CASSFHRLRTDTQYF.